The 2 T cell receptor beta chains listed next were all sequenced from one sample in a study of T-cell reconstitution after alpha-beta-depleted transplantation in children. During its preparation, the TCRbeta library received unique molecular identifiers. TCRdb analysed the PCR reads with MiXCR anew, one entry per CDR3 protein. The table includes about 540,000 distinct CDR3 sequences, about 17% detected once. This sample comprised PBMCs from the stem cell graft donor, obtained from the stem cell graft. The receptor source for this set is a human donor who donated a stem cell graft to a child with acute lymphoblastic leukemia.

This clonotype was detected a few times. This CDR3 reads CSARQQTIYNEQFF. In DNA, the CDR3 is TGCAGTGCTAGACAACAGACGATCTACAATGAGCAGTTCTTC. The chain is built from TRBV20-1 and TRBJ2-1; no firm D call. Germline assignment: CDR1 DFQATT and CDR2 SNEGSKA (reference sequence). The CDR3 consists of 14 residues. The V end lost 2 bases, the J end lost 3 bases, and 11 bases lay between the germline ends.

In DNA, the CDR3 is TGTGCCAGCAGCGTAGACCCCGGCACAGGGAGTAACTATGGCTACACCTTC. This translates into CASSVDPGTGSNYGYTF. V usage is TRBV9 and J usage is TRBJ1-2, with D tentatively TRBD1 (6 bases). The CDR3 runs 17 residues. V lost 0 bases and J lost 1, with 16 bases in between. Looked up from germline, CDR1 is SGDLS and CDR2 is YYNGEE.